This T cell receptor (beta chain) was captured in a study of radiotherapy plus CTLA-4 blockade in lung cancer. The CDR3 length is 15 residues. Germline-derived CDR1 and CDR2 are SGDLS and YYNGEE. V lost 3 bases, J lost 6 bases, and 18 bases lay in between. Data came from immunoSEQ multiplex PCR; TCRdb stores just in-frame clones and leaves some out. The sample yields around 90,000 clones, over 80% seen once. With regard to this clone: As yet, its antigen is unknown.

Study-wide results and limits: Blood-borne expansion of tumor-derived TCR clones followed radiotherapy plus ipilimumab.

The sequencing here drew on peripheral blood, taken from a patient treated with radiotherapy plus ipilimumab. This TCR came from a human donor with non-small cell lung cancer that progressed on radiotherapy plus ipilimumab. The chain couples TRBV9 to TRBJ1-2; D perhaps matches TRBD1 (6 bases). The CDR3: CASSASGHFTDGYTF. CDR3 DNA sequence: TGTGCCAGCAGCGCCTCGGGACACTTCACGGATGGCTACACCTTC.